The T cell receptor beta chain described here comes from a study of T cell responses to AZD1222 COVID-19 vaccine. In the study overall: Pooling covered second doses at about 4 or about 12 weeks. General study results and limits: Seropositive status at baseline applied to only five or six AZD1222 recipients. A reported finding is that nearly half of spike-specific TCRs target unmutated variant regions. Donors were largely white British and mainly female; clonal diversity was possibly underestimated.

Germline V gene data show CDR1 as SGHNT and CDR2 as YENEEA. The CDR3 covers 13 residues. The ends were cut back, 0 bases at V and 5 bases at J, with 6 bases in the middle. TCRdb keeps only in-frame clones here, not all; method: immunoSEQ multiplex PCR. Here the sample spans fewer than 200,000 clones, roughly nine tenths being singletons. Regarding this clone: Its antigen is as yet unknown.

The clonotype originates from an adult in good health. This specimen was peripheral blood, taken on day 0 of AZD1222 vaccination. This rearrangement joins TRBV11-3 to TRBJ2-3; D is ambiguous. CDR3 in DNA: TGTGCCAGCAGCTTAGAGTTAGGAGATACGCAGTATTTT. Translation gives CASSLELGDTQYF.